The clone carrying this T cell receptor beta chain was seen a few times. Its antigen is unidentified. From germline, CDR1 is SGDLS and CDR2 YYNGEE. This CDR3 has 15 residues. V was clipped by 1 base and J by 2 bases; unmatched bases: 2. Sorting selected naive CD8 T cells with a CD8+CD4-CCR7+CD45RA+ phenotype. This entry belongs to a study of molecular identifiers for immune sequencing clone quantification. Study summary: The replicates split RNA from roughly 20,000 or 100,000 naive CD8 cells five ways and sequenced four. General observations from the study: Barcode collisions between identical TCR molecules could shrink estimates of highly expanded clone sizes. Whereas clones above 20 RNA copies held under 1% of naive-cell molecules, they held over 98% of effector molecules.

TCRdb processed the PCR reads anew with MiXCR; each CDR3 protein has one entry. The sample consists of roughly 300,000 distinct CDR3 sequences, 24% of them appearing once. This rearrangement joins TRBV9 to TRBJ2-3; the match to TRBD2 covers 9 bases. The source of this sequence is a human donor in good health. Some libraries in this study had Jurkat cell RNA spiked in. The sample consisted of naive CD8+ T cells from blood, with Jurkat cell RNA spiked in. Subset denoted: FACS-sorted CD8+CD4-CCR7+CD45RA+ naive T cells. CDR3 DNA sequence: TGTGCCAGCAGCGTACCTAGCGGGGTCACAGATACGCAGTATTTT. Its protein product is CASSVPSGVTDTQYF.